This TCR beta chain was captured in a study of T cells in Graves' hyperthyroidism and ophthalmopathy. RNA transcripts were the template for amplifying TCR beta CDR3 regions. Researchers ran a first-round RT-PCR on the TCR CDR3 using the HTBI primer set. MiXCR was run by TCRdb on the multiplex PCR reads, yielding one entry per CDR3 protein. The data contain some 200,000 distinct CDR3 sequences, 15% to 20% of them singletons. The CDR3 totals 9 residues. Per the germline V gene, CDR1 is DFQATT and CDR2 is SNEGSKA (reference sequence). The V gene lost 3 bases and the J gene lost 4 bases, with 0 bases spanning the gap. This clonotype was counted a single time.

This chain links TRBV20-1 with TRBJ1-2; D is unresolved. The sample consisted of blood. The clonotype originates from a man over 45 with Graves' hyperthyroidism. CDR3 residues: CSASYGYTF. The CDR3 nucleotides read TGCAGTGCTAGCTATGGCTACACCTTC.